The 18 T cell receptor beta chains given below trace back to one sample, sequenced in a study of T cell responses to AZD1222 COVID-19 vaccine. Measured with immunoSEQ multiplex PCR; TCRdb has only the in-frame clones, and not every one. In the table there are approximately 190,000 clones, 85% to 95% of which are singletons. The material was peripheral blood, obtained on day 0 of AZD1222 vaccination. The source is an adult in good health.

This clone is a singleton in its sample. V usage is TRBV28 and J usage is TRBJ2-7, with 7 bases fitting TRBD1. This CDR3 is built from 14 residues. Unmatched junction bases numbered 10, after V lost 6 bases and J lost 5 bases. Per the germline V gene, CDR1 is MDHEN and CDR2 is SYDVKM. The CDR3 is CASSLGGRFNEQYF. DNA for the CDR3: TGTGCCAGCAGCCTAGGGGGCAGGTTCAACGAGCAGTACTTC.

In nucleotides, the CDR3 is TGTGCCAGCAGCCGAACCAGGACAGGGGGCAATGAGCAGTTCTTC. It specifies CASSRTRTGGNEQFF. J is TRBJ2-1 and V is TRBV7-3; 10 bases map to TRBD1. Germline-derived CDR1 and CDR2 are SGHTA and FQGTGA. The V segment lost 5 bases and the J segment 6 bases; nucleotides outside the gene matches: 7. This CDR3 has 15 amino acids.

The chain uses TRBV9 and TRBJ2-1, with 8 bases that match TRBD2. From germline, CDR1 is SGDLS and CDR2 YYNGEE. Trimming took 4 bases from V and 1 from J; bases not matched to a gene: 10. CDR3 length: 17 amino acids. The CDR3 loop is CASSPRGSSGSYNEQFF. In nucleotides, the CDR3 is TGTGCCAGCAGCCCGAGGGGGTCTAGCGGGTCCTACAATGAGCAGTTCTTC.

The rearrangement uses TRBV2 and TRBJ1-4, with D tentatively TRBD1 (6 bases). The V gene lost 5 bases and the J gene lost 7 bases, with 14 bases spanning the gap. The CDR3 length is 14 residues. Germline CDR1 is SNHLY and CDR2 is FYNNEI. CDR3 sequence: CASSLQGTGEKLFF. The CDR3 DNA reads TGTGCCAGCAGTTTACAGGGTACCGGTGAAAAACTGTTTTTT.

This chain connects TRBV21-1 to TRBJ2-3; TRBD2 is the table's D call, not checked against the DNA. TRBV21-1 counts as a pseudogene. This CDR3 has 16 residues. In nucleotides, the CDR3 is TGTGCCAGCAGCTCCCTCGGGGGGGCCGGCACAGATACGCAGTATTTT. Amino acid sequence: CASSSLGGAGTDTQYF.

The chain is built from TRBV9 and TRBJ2-7; D may match TRBD1 or TRBD2 (6 bases each). V was trimmed by 0 bases and J by 2 bases, leaving 12 bases between them. Germline CDR1 and CDR2: SGDLS and YYNGEE. This CDR3 spans 15 amino acids. The CDR3 sequence is CASSVGTAGAYEQYF. The CDR3 DNA sequence: TGTGCCAGCAGCGTAGGGACAGCGGGCGCCTACGAGCAGTACTTC.

A single count supports this clone. The chain uses TRBV19 and TRBJ1-5; 7 positions match TRBD1. This CDR3 is built from 14 residues. The germline CDR1 and CDR2 sequences are LNHDA and SQIVND (reference sequence). J lost 0 bases, V lost 8 bases, and 4 bases had no gene match. The CDR3 spells CASSGTASNQPQHF. The CDR3 nucleotides read TGTGCCAGTTCGGGGACAGCTAGCAATCAGCCCCAGCATTTT.

The gene calls are TRBV6-2 or TRBV6-3 and TRBJ1-5; D gene ambiguous. CDR3 size: 12 residues. In germline, CDR1 is MNHEY, CDR2 SVGEGT. The V gene lost 0 bases and the J gene lost 8 bases, with 5 bases spanning the gap. CDR3 sequence: CASSYSTEPQHF. The DNA for the CDR3 is TGTGCCAGCAGTTACTCCACCGAGCCCCAGCATTTT.

V is TRBV11-2 and J is TRBJ2-7; weak D call: TRBD2 (6 bases). The germline V gene has CDR1 SGHAT and CDR2 FQNNGV. V lost 4 bases and J lost 2, with 18 bases in between. The CDR3 extends over 16 amino acids. The CDR3 coding sequence is TGTGCCAGCAGCTCAAAAAGCGGCGGGATTCCCTACGAGCAGTACTTC. It is translated as CASSSKSGGIPYEQYF.

This rearrangement joins TRBV29-1 to TRBJ1-1; TRBD1 might be the D (5 bases). The CDR3 loop spans 13 amino acids. CDR1 is SQVTM, CDR2 ANQGSEA, per germline. Between the trimmed V and J ends, which lost 5 bases and 3 bases, there was a span of 13 bases. CDR3 bases: TGCAGCGTTTGGGAGTGGGGGTACACTGAAGCTTTCTTT. This encodes CSVWEWGYTEAFF.

This chain connects TRBV6-2 or TRBV6-3 to TRBJ1-1; the match to TRBD1 covers 7 bases. The V gene's germline CDR1 is MNHEY and CDR2 SVGEGT. The V segment lost 6 bases and the J segment 0 bases; nucleotides outside the gene matches: 4. CDR3 length equals 14 residues. Here the CDR3 reads CASSQGQLNTEAFF. In nucleotides, the CDR3 is TGTGCCAGCAGCCAGGGACAGTTGAACACTGAAGCTTTCTTT.

The chain is built from TRBV12-3 or TRBV12-4 and TRBJ1-2; D unclear. V was shortened by 1 base and J by 8 bases, with 8 bases between the two germline ends. This CDR3 spans 12 amino acids. CDR3: CASSLGRAGYTF. In nucleotides, the CDR3 is TGTGCCAGCAGTTTAGGTAGGGCGGGCTACACCTTC.

The chain links TRBV24-1 to TRBJ2-3; 7 positions match TRBD2. This CDR3 is built from 15 residues. V gave up 4 bases and J gave up 1 base; unmatched junction bases: 4. Germline V gives CDR1 KGHDR, CDR2 SFDVKD. This chain's CDR3 is CATSEGGLGTDTQYF. As DNA, the CDR3 is TGTGCCACCAGTGAGGGAGGGCTGGGCACAGATACGCAGTATTTT.

The chain carries TRBV10-1 and TRBJ1-3; D gene ambiguous. The germline V gene has CDR1 WNHNN and CDR2 SYGVQD (reference sequence). V was shortened by 2 bases and J by 1 base, with 6 bases between the two germline ends. The CDR3 is 14 amino acids. CDR3: CASSEPDSGNTIYF. The CDR3, as DNA: TGCGCCAGCAGTGAGCCAGATTCTGGAAACACCATATATTTT.

The V gene is TRBV7-9, the J gene TRBJ2-7; TRBD1 matches at 9 bases. Germline assignment: CDR1 SEHNR and CDR2 FQNEAQ (reference sequence). The CDR3 contains 15 residues. The V segment lost 5 bases and the J segment 2 bases; nucleotides outside the gene matches: 7. The CDR3 sequence: CASSADRGPPYEQYF. The CDR3 DNA reads as TGTGCCAGCAGCGCGGACAGGGGACCCCCCTACGAGCAGTACTTC.

This clone was picked up a small number of times. V and J are TRBV6-4 and TRBJ2-7; D call uncertain. The CDR3 is made up of 12 amino acids. With 6 bases removed from V and 2 bases from J, the gap between germline ends came to 8 bases. CDR1 MRHNA and CDR2 SNTAGT come from the germline V gene. CDR3 residues: CASRDRAYEQYF. The CDR3, as DNA: TGTGCCAGCAGAGATAGGGCCTACGAGCAGTACTTC.

This sequence joins TRBV19 and TRBJ1-4; D not resolved. The CDR3 has 13 amino acids. V shed 10 bases and J shed 4 bases, with 13 bases lying between them. The V gene's germline CDR1 is LNHDA and CDR2 SQIVND (reference sequence). This CDR3 is CATRRTDNEKLFF. In nucleotides, the CDR3 is TGTGCCACCCGTAGGACCGATAATGAAAAACTGTTTTTT. Full variable domain (rest looked up from reference TRBV19 and TRBJ1-4): DGGITQSPKYLFRKEGQNVTLSCEQNLNHDAMYWYRQDPGQGLRLIYYSQIVNDFQKGDIAEGYSVSREKKESFPLTVTSAQKNPTAFYLCATRRTDNEKLFFGSGTQLSVL.

V is TRBV7-9 and J is TRBJ1-3; 7 nucleotides line up with TRBD1. Germline V gene data show CDR1 as SEHNR and CDR2 as FQNEAQ (reference sequence). Germline trimming cut 5 bases from V and 3 bases from J; bases unmatched to any gene: 4. The CDR3 has 14 amino acids. The CDR3 DNA reads as TGTGCCAGCAGCGACAACAGGGGTGGAAACACCATATATTTT. Encoded protein: CASSDNRGGNTIYF.